This entry lists 32 T cell receptor beta chains sequenced from one sample in a study of blood T cell repertoires in COVID-19. The protocol was immunoSEQ multiplex PCR, while the TCRdb copy is restricted to in-frame clones and leaves out a portion. The sample holds roughly 120,000 clones, about 75% seen once. The specimen sequenced was peripheral blood. These receptors all come from a woman aged 80 or over with active or convalescent COVID-19.

This clone was counted only a few times. The chain carries TRBV5-4 and TRBJ1-1, with 8 bases matching TRBD1. CDR3 length: 15 amino acids. The germline gives CDR1 SGHNT, CDR2 YYREEE (reference sequence). Losses at the gene ends were 2 bases for V and 1 base for J; bases not matched to a gene: 4. The CDR3: CASSLPGTGNTEAFF. In DNA form, the CDR3 reads TGTGCCAGCAGCTTACCCGGGACAGGGAACACTGAAGCTTTCTTT. Using reference TRBV5-4 and TRBJ1-1 for the parts outside the CDR3, the full variable domain is ETGVTQSPTHLIKTRGQQVTLRCSSQSGHNTVSWYQQALGQGPQFIFQYYREEENGRGNFPPRFSGLQFPNYSSELNVNALELDDSALYLCASSLPGTGNTEAFFGQGTRLTVV.

The chain links TRBV28 to TRBJ2-5, with D perhaps matching TRBD2 (6 bases). CDR1 and CDR2 from the germline V gene are MDHEN and SYDVKM. V lost 3 bases and J lost 4, with 9 bases in between. This CDR3 spans 13 amino acids. The CDR3 nucleotides read TGTGCCAGCAGTTTGGGACTTCGAGAGACCCAGTACTTC. This translates into CASSLGLRETQYF. Supplemented by reference TRBV28 and TRBJ2-5, the full variable domain reads DVKVTQSSRYLVKRTGEKVFLECVQDMDHENMFWYRQDPGLGLRLIYFSYDVKMKEKGDIPEGYSVSREKKERFSLILESASTNQTSMYLCASSLGLRETQYFGPGTRLLVL.

Regarding this clone: Other DNA sequences in this specimen translate into the identical CDR3. The chain uses TRBV7-3 and TRBJ1-1; TRBD1 is a possible D gene (6 bases). Trimming left V 5 bases short and J 5 bases short, with 12 bases between. Germline CDR1 and CDR2: SGHTA and FQGTGA. The CDR3 sequence is 13 residues long. CDR3: CASSPRQGTEAFF. CDR3 in DNA: TGTGCCAGCAGCCCGCGGCAGGGGACTGAAGCTTTCTTT.

The chain is built from TRBV28 and TRBJ2-7; a weak D match, TRBD2 (6 bases). Trimming shortened V by 7 bases and J by 7 bases, and 11 bases separated the two germline ends. The CDR3 is made up of 11 amino acids. Germline V CDR1 and CDR2: MDHEN, SYDVKM. Here the CDR3 reads CASTLAGEQYF. DNA for the CDR3: TGTGCCAGCACGCTGGCGGGGGAGCAGTACTTC. The whole variable domain, remainder taken from reference TRBV28 and TRBJ2-7, is DVKVTQSSRYLVKRTGEKVFLECVQDMDHENMFWYRQDPGLGLRLIYFSYDVKMKEKGDIPEGYSVSREKKERFSLILESASTNQTSMYLCASTLAGEQYFGPGTRLTVT.

The V gene is TRBV7-7, the J gene TRBJ2-1; D may be TRBD2 (6 bases). CDR3 length equals 15 residues. The germline V gene has CDR1 SSHAT and CDR2 FNYEAQ (reference sequence). V lost 5 bases and J lost 3, with 14 bases in between. This CDR3 is CASSTSLTLYNEQFF. In nucleotides, the CDR3 is TGTGCCAGCAGCACTAGCCTGACCCTCTACAATGAGCAGTTCTTC.

A single count supports this clone. This chain joins TRBV5-1 and TRBJ2-4; TRBD1 matches 12 bases. Germline CDR1 reads SGHRS; CDR2 reads YFSETQ. This CDR3 has 16 amino acids. The V segment lost 4 bases and the J segment 5 bases; nucleotides outside the gene matches: 7. CDR3 sequence (DNA): TGCGCCAGCAGCATGGGACAGGGGGCGAGTGAAAACATTCAGTACTTC. It specifies CASSMGQGASENIQYF.

V and J are TRBV18 and TRBJ2-7; the D is unclear. The CDR3 covers 17 residues. The germline V and J ends were trimmed by 3 bases and 3 bases, with 21 bases remaining between them. Germline V gives CDR1 KGHSH, CDR2 LQKENI. CDR3 residues: CASSPRHHRGLFYEQYF. CDR3 sequence (DNA): TGTGCCAGCTCACCGCGTCACCACCGAGGATTGTTCTACGAGCAGTACTTC.

This chain joins TRBV3-1 (or the pseudogene TRBV3-2) and TRBJ1-2, with 8 bases matching TRBD1. Losses at the gene ends were 1 base for V and 0 bases for J; bases not matched to a gene: 4. CDR1 LGHDT and CDR2 YNNKEL come from the germline V gene (reference sequence). The CDR3 sequence is 16 residues long. CDR3 nucleotides: TGTGCCAGCAGCCAAGTTGGACAGGGAGCTAACTATGGCTACACCTTC. It is translated as CASSQVGQGANYGYTF.

The V gene is TRBV3-1 (or the pseudogene TRBV3-2), the J gene TRBJ2-7, with TRBD2 as a possible D gene (5 bases). This CDR3 region has 13 residues. Germline V gene lookup returns CDR1 LGHDT and CDR2 YNNKEL (reference sequence). The ends were cut back, 0 bases at V and 10 bases at J, with 13 bases in the middle. This chain's CDR3 is CASSQDSARIQYF. In nucleotides, the CDR3 is TGTGCCAGCAGCCAAGATAGCGCCAGGATCCAGTACTTC.

The V call is TRBV5-1, the J call TRBJ2-1, with 9 bases fitting TRBD2. The CDR3 contains 15 residues. The ends lost 0 bases at V and 4 bases at J; junction bases unmatched: 2. Germline lookup yields CDR1 SGHRS and CDR2 YFSETQ. In DNA form, the CDR3 reads TGCGCCAGCAGCTTGGCCCTAGCGGGATACAATGAGCAGTTCTTC. This encodes CASSLALAGYNEQFF.

The CDR3 nucleotides read TGTGCCAGCAGCCAAGGGTGGTTAGCGGTCAATGAGCAGTTCTTC. The encoded protein is CASSQGWLAVNEQFF. J is TRBJ2-1 and V is TRBV3-1 (or the pseudogene TRBV3-2); D might be TRBD2 (6 bases). The ends were cut back, 1 base at V and 6 bases at J, with 13 bases in the middle. The CDR3 covers 15 residues. Germline V lookup: CDR1 LGHDT, CDR2 YNNKEL (reference sequence).

J is TRBJ2-1 and V is TRBV10-3; TRBD2 matches 9 bases. Unmatched junction bases numbered 5, after V lost 10 bases and J lost 10 bases. Per germline, CDR1 ENHRY and CDR2 SYGVKD. The CDR3 length is 11 residues. CDR3 nucleotides: TGTGCCACCGGGACTAGCTGGGAGCAGTTCTTC. Translated: CATGTSWEQFF.

This chain connects TRBV5-6 to TRBJ2-3; D gene ambiguous. V was clipped by 9 bases and J by 0 bases, with 17 bases between them. Looked up from germline, CDR1 is SGHDT and CDR2 is YYEEEE. The CDR3 loop spans 15 amino acids. DNA for the CDR3: TGTGCCACCACGATCTTCGGGTCTAGCACAGATACGCAGTATTTT. It codes for CATTIFGSSTDTQYF.

The chain recombines TRBV7-8 with TRBJ2-1; maybe TRBD2 (6 bases). Trimming took 9 bases from V and 7 from J, leaving 19 bases between them. This CDR3 is 14 amino acids long. Per the germline V gene, CDR1 is SGHVS and CDR2 is FQNEAQ. The CDR3 region has the DNA TGTGCCAGGACGACCGGGAGTAACGCTAATGAGCAGTTCTTC. This sequence encodes CARTTGSNANEQFF.

The rearrangement joins TRBV7-9 to TRBJ2-3; 11 bases map to TRBD1. The V segment lost 4 bases and the J segment 4 bases; nucleotides outside the gene matches: 16. This CDR3 contains 19 residues. Germline CDR1 and CDR2: SEHNR and FQNEAQ (reference sequence). The CDR3: CASSSPTGTGGINADTQYF. The CDR3 DNA follows: TGTGCCAGCAGCTCGCCCACTGGGACAGGGGGTATAAATGCAGATACGCAGTATTTT.

Concerning this clone: The junction does not match germline at one end; this may be a read error. The rearrangement joins TRBV19 to TRBJ2-7, with a tentative D call TRBD2 (5 bases). Looked up from germline, CDR1 is LNHDA and CDR2 is SQIVND (reference sequence). The CDR3 runs to 12 residues. The CDR3 DNA is TGTGCCAGCGACTTAGCGAAAGATGGCCTTCGTTTC. Amino acid sequence: CASDLAKDGLRF.

This rearrangement joins TRBV2 to TRBJ2-6, with 10 positions matching TRBD1. The CDR3 contains 16 residues. V shed 6 bases, J shed 2 bases, and the junction held 4 bases outside the gene matches. Germline V gene data show CDR1 as SNHLY and CDR2 as FYNNEI. The CDR3 sequence is CASSGTGVAGANVLTF. In DNA form, the CDR3 reads TGTGCCAGCAGCGGGACAGGGGTTGCTGGGGCCAACGTCCTGACTTTC.

The V gene is TRBV28, the J gene TRBJ1-4, with a possible D match to TRBD1 (6 bases). The CDR3 extends over 17 amino acids. The germline gives CDR1 MDHEN, CDR2 SYDVKM. The V and J ends lost 6 bases and 3 bases respectively, with 20 bases between them. CDR3 coding DNA: TGTGCCAGCAGGATCGGAGGGGGGGGTCTGCCTAATGAAAAACTGTTTTTT. It specifies CASRIGGGGLPNEKLFF.

The rearrangement uses TRBV19 and TRBJ2-2; 9 bases align to TRBD2. Germline V CDR1 and CDR2: LNHDA, SQIVND (reference sequence). The J segment lost 2 bases and the V segment lost 6 bases, leaving 7 bases of the junction unmatched. This CDR3 comprises 16 residues. CDR3 region: CASRFSSGTNTGELFF. CDR3 sequence (DNA): TGTGCCAGTAGATTCTCTAGCGGGACTAACACCGGGGAGCTGTTTTTT. The whole variable domain, remainder taken from reference TRBV19 and TRBJ2-2, is DGGITQSPKYLFRKEGQNVTLSCEQNLNHDAMYWYRQDPGQGLRLIYYSQIVNDFQKGDIAEGYSVSREKKESFPLTVTSAQKNPTAFYLCASRFSSGTNTGELFFGEGSRLTVL.

The rearrangement links TRBV19 to TRBJ1-5; a weak D match, TRBD1 (5 bases). The CDR3 spans 15 residues. The germline gives CDR1 LNHDA, CDR2 SQIVND (reference sequence). Trimming took 7 bases from V and 1 from J, leaving 14 bases between them. The CDR3 reads CASNMGRGSNQPQHF. Here the CDR3 DNA reads TGTGCCAGTAATATGGGTAGGGGCAGCAATCAGCCCCAGCATTTT.

The chain joins TRBV5-4 to TRBJ2-1, with D perhaps TRBD1 (5 bases). Trimming removed 4 bases at V and 7 bases at J, with 15 bases between. CDR3 size: 14 residues. Germline V gene sequence: CDR1 SGHNT, CDR2 YYREEE (reference sequence). The CDR3 reads CASSVRDFRNEQFF. The CDR3 coding sequence is TGTGCCAGCAGCGTCAGGGATTTTAGGAATGAGCAGTTCTTC. Variable domain in full (rest from reference TRBV5-4 and TRBJ2-1): ETGVTQSPTHLIKTRGQQVTLRCSSQSGHNTVSWYQQALGQGPQFIFQYYREEENGRGNFPPRFSGLQFPNYSSELNVNALELDDSALYLCASSVRDFRNEQFFGPGTRLTVL.

A few counts support this clone. This chain connects TRBV5-5 to TRBJ2-7; 12 nucleotides match TRBD2. After removal of 4 bases from V and 7 bases from J, the junction contained 9 bases not matched to a gene. CDR1 is SGHKS and CDR2 is YYEKEE in the germline V gene (reference sequence). The CDR3 runs to 15 residues. CDR3 amino acids: CASSLGTSGLGEQYF. As DNA, the CDR3 is TGTGCCAGCAGCCTGGGGACTAGCGGGCTTGGAGAGCAGTACTTC.

The chain joins TRBV11-2 to TRBJ2-2, with 12 bases aligning to TRBD2. Germline V gene data show CDR1 as SGHAT and CDR2 as FQNNGV. The ends lost 4 bases at V and 4 bases at J; junction bases unmatched: 4. The CDR3 runs to 16 residues. CDR3 sequence (DNA): TGTGCCAGCAGCTCCCTGACTAGCGGGAGCACCGGGGAGCTGTTTTTT. It is translated as CASSSLTSGSTGELFF. Full variable domain (rest looked up from reference TRBV11-2 and TRBJ2-2): EAGVAQSPRYKIIEKRQSVAFWCNPISGHATLYWYQQILGQGPKLLIQFQNNGVVDDSQLPKDRFSAERLKGVDSTLKIQPAKLEDSAVYLCASSSLTSGSTGELFFGEGSRLTVL.

The chain joins TRBV5-1 to TRBJ2-7, with 11 bases fitting TRBD2. The J segment lost 2 bases and the V segment lost 9 bases, leaving 7 bases of the junction unmatched. This CDR3 has 14 amino acids. CDR1 SGHRS and CDR2 YFSETQ come from the germline V gene. The CDR3 nucleotides read TGCGCCACCGCCCAACTAGCGGGAGCCTACGAGCAGTACTTC. Amino acids: CATAQLAGAYEQYF.

This clone has a handful of counts. The CDR3 coding sequence is TGCGCCAGCAGCTCCGGACTAGCGGGAGTGGCAAGCACAGATACGCAGTATTTT. Translation gives CASSSGLAGVASTDTQYF. The J gene is TRBJ2-3, the V gene TRBV5-1; 13 nucleotides line up with TRBD2. This CDR3 contains 18 residues. Germline V CDR1 and CDR2: SGHRS, YFSETQ. V shed 3 bases and J 0 bases; nucleotides not matched to a gene: 7.

The chain is built from TRBV7-9 and TRBJ2-1; TRBD2 is a possible D gene (6 bases). This CDR3 contains 13 residues. The V end was cut by 2 bases, the J end by 5 bases, with 7 bases between. Germline V gene sequence: CDR1 SEHNR, CDR2 FQNEAQ (reference sequence). This chain's CDR3 is CASSLRGNNEQFF. In nucleotides, the CDR3 is TGTGCCAGCAGCTTACGGGGGAACAATGAGCAGTTCTTC.

The V gene is TRBV19, the J gene TRBJ1-6; TRBD1 might be the D (6 bases). The V gene lost 2 bases and the J gene lost 8 bases, with 13 bases spanning the gap. CDR3 length: 15 residues. The germline V gene has CDR1 LNHDA and CDR2 SQIVND (reference sequence). CDR3 DNA sequence: TGTGCCAGTAGTATATCCAGGGGTGAGGATTCACCCCTCCACTTT. Protein: CASSISRGEDSPLHF.

The V gene is TRBV13, the J gene TRBJ1-1, with D hard to call. The CDR3 extends over 14 amino acids. The germline V and J ends were trimmed by 6 bases and 4 bases, with 15 bases remaining between them. Germline values: CDR1 PRHDT, CDR2 FYEKMQ (reference sequence). The CDR3 is CASSLNGRATEAFF. For the CDR3, the DNA is TGTGCCAGCAGTCTAAACGGGAGGGCCACTGAAGCTTTCTTT.

V gene TRBV10-3 combines with J gene TRBJ1-3; 7 bases are a match to TRBD1. CDR1 is ENHRY and CDR2 is SYGVKD in the germline V gene. The CDR3 runs 15 residues. V lost 2 bases, J lost 1 base, and 2 bases stayed unmatched. This CDR3 reads CAISEATGSGNTIYF. The CDR3 DNA reads TGTGCCATCAGTGAGGCGACAGGGTCTGGAAACACCATATATTTT.

The CDR3 DNA is TGTGCCAGCAGCTTAGAATTAGCATCAGAGACCCAGTACTTC. It codes for CASSLELASETQYF. The rearrangement joins TRBV7-7 to TRBJ2-5; no firm D call. The V gene's germline CDR1 is SSHAT and CDR2 FNYEAQ (reference sequence). The CDR3 has 14 residues. The germline V and J ends were trimmed by 1 base and 4 bases, with 10 bases remaining between them.

The chain couples TRBV19 to TRBJ1-3, with D possibly TRBD1 on 6 matching bases. V was shortened by 7 bases and J by 2 bases, with 15 bases between the two germline ends. Germline CDR1 reads LNHDA; CDR2 reads SQIVND (reference sequence). The length of the CDR3 is 15 residues. CDR3 amino acids: CASTPYTGTGNTIYF. The CDR3 coding sequence is TGTGCCAGTACCCCTTATACAGGGACTGGAAACACCATATATTTT.

V gene TRBV5-4 combines with J gene TRBJ1-2, with 8 positions matching TRBD1. V trimming: 3 bases; J trimming: 2 bases; junction bases outside the gene matches: 3. In germline, CDR1 is SGHNT, CDR2 YYREEE (reference sequence). CDR3 length: 14 amino acids. CDR3 DNA: TGTGCCAGCAGCTCCAGGACAGGGAACTATGGCTACACCTTC. It yields the protein CASSSRTGNYGYTF.